These 10 T cell receptor beta chains share one sample of origin, sequenced in a study of blood T cell repertoires in COVID-19. Repertoires were generated with immunoSEQ multiplex PCR, while TCRdb's copy carries only in-frame clones and drops some. The sample shows a few hundred thousand clones, 81% of them seen only once. What was sequenced was peripheral blood. Receptors originate from a human donor with acute or convalescent COVID-19. The donor label of this sample is uncertain.

V and J are TRBV7-6 and TRBJ1-5; TRBD1 is a possible D gene (5 bases). This CDR3 is 14 amino acids long. With 3 bases removed from V and 6 bases from J, the gap between germline ends came to 12 bases. CDR1 SGHVS and CDR2 FNYEAQ come from the germline V gene. The CDR3 DNA sequence: TGTGCCAGCAGCTTGACAGAAGCTAGTCAGCCCCAGCATTTT. It translates to CASSLTEASQPQHF.

The sample holds a few counts of this clone. The chain employs TRBV5-1 and TRBJ1-1; 12 bases agree with TRBD1. This CDR3 has 16 amino acids. The V gene's germline CDR1 is SGHRS and CDR2 YFSETQ. V lost 5 bases and J lost 0; bases outside the gene matches: 5. CDR3 sequence: CASSQGQGAMNTEAFF. CDR3 sequence (DNA): TGCGCCAGCAGTCAGGGACAGGGGGCCATGAACACTGAAGCTTTCTTT. Together with reference TRBV5-1 and TRBJ1-1, the CDR3 gives the full variable domain: KAGVTQTPRYLIKTRGQQVTLSCSPISGHRSVSWYQQTPGQGLQFLFEYFSETQRNKGNFPGRFSGRQFSNSRSEMNVSTLELGDSALYLCASSQGQGAMNTEAFFGQGTRLTVV.

This clone was seen a handful of times. The genes are TRBV7-8 and TRBJ2-5, with 7 nucleotides matching TRBD1. CDR1 is SGHVS and CDR2 is FQNEAQ in the germline V gene. The ends lost 0 bases at V and 2 bases at J; junction bases unmatched: 6. This CDR3 has 16 residues. The CDR3 sequence is CASSLAQGSSQETQYF. The CDR3 DNA reads as TGTGCCAGCAGCTTAGCACAGGGGTCCAGTCAAGAGACCCAGTACTTC.

V is TRBV5-1 and J is TRBJ2-7, with 7 nucleotides matching TRBD2. V gave up 1 base and J gave up 3 bases; unmatched junction bases: 4. CDR1 SGHRS and CDR2 YFSETQ come from the germline V gene. This CDR3 has 14 amino acids. The CDR3 DNA follows: TGCGCCAGCAGCTTGATCGGGGGGTACTACGAGCAGTACTTC. Translation: CASSLIGGYYEQYF.

V and J are TRBV5-8 and TRBJ1-2; no clear D gene. V gave up 10 bases and J gave up 4 bases, with 20 bases separating them. This CDR3 comprises 14 residues. Germline-derived CDR1 and CDR2 are SGHTS and YDEGEE. The CDR3: CASPPGSVAYGYTF. DNA of the CDR3: TGTGCCTCCCCGCCGGGATCAGTGGCCTATGGCTACACCTTC.

The chain is built from TRBV6-6 and TRBJ2-2, with D perhaps matching TRBD1 (5 bases). From germline, CDR1 is MNHNY and CDR2 SVGAGI (reference sequence). The V and J ends lost 7 bases and 2 bases respectively, with 14 bases between them. This CDR3 has 15 amino acids. The CDR3 nucleotides read TGTGCCAGCACCGGCACGACAGCCAACACCGGGGAGCTGTTTTTT. As protein: CASTGTTANTGELFF.

This clone has only one observation. The rearrangement links TRBV7-2 to TRBJ2-3, with TRBD2 as a possible D gene (7 bases). The germline gives CDR1 SGHTA, CDR2 FQGNSA. Trimming pared 2 bases from V and 4 bases from J, leaving 19 bases between. This CDR3 contains 17 residues. The CDR3 bases are TGTGCCAGCAGCTTAACGATTGGGGGGGCGGATTCAGATACGCAGTATTTT. It specifies CASSLTIGGADSDTQYF.

This clone was observed a handful of times. The chain employs TRBV29-1 and TRBJ1-1, with 7 bases identical to TRBD1. The CDR3 totals 15 residues. The germline V gene encodes CDR1 SQVTM and CDR2 ANQGSEA. V was pared by 3 bases and J by 4 bases, with 11 bases of the junction left unmatched. CDR3 in DNA: TGCAGCGTTGATCGCCAGGGGGTGGGTCGCACTGAAGCTTTCTTT. This encodes CSVDRQGVGRTEAFF.

The chain employs TRBV3-1 (or the pseudogene TRBV3-2) and TRBJ2-7; D remains ambiguous. Germline CDR1 reads LGHDT; CDR2 reads YNNKEL (reference sequence). V dropped 2 bases and J dropped 4 bases, with 12 bases sitting between them. The CDR3 has 14 amino acids. CDR3 residues: CASSQFGPLYEQYF. The DNA of the CDR3 is TGTGCCAGCAGCCAATTTGGGCCCCTTTACGAGCAGTACTTC.

V gene TRBV27 combines with J gene TRBJ1-2; the match to TRBD1 covers 9 bases. Germline lookup yields CDR1 MNHEY and CDR2 SMNVEV (reference sequence). The V and J ends lost 0 bases and 7 bases, in that order; junction bases with no gene match: 6. This CDR3 spans 15 amino acids. The CDR3 region is CASSLSGTGGSGYTF. The CDR3 bases are TGTGCCAGCAGTTTATCGGGTACAGGGGGCAGTGGCTACACCTTC.